This passage covers 23 T cell receptor beta chains from one sample sequenced in a study of blood T cell repertoires in COVID-19. This table comes from immunoSEQ multiplex PCR, and its TCRdb copy is limited to in-frame clones, with some not included. The sample has roughly 200,000 clones, around four fifths seen once. Sequencing input: peripheral blood. Receptors were obtained from a human donor in a cohort sampled during active COVID-19.

The chain recombines TRBV6-5 with TRBJ1-1; 8 bases map to TRBD1. Germline assignment: CDR1 MNHEY and CDR2 SVGAGI. J was trimmed by 5 bases and V by 6 bases; bases with no gene match: 11. The CDR3 is 15 amino acids. In nucleotides, the CDR3 is TGTGCCAGCAGACCAGACAGGGGAAGGAATACTGAAGCTTTCTTT. It codes for CASRPDRGRNTEAFF.

This chain joins TRBV30 and TRBJ2-4, with 10 bases that match TRBD2. The ends lost 2 bases at V and 0 bases at J; junction bases unmatched: 10. The length of the CDR3 is 18 residues. Germline V lookup: CDR1 GTSNPN, CDR2 SVGIG (reference sequence). The CDR3 DNA sequence: TGTGCCTGGAGTAAAGTAGCGGGGGGCCCGGTAGCCAAAAACATTCAGTACTTC. Protein sequence: CAWSKVAGGPVAKNIQYF.

The CDR3 DNA is TGTGCCAGCAGTTCGGGTGCCTATGGCTACACCTTC. This translates into CASSSGAYGYTF. The V call is TRBV12-3 or TRBV12-4, the J call TRBJ1-2; D gene uncertain. Trimming cost V 4 bases and J 4 bases, with 7 bases left between them. The CDR3 sequence is 12 residues long.

The chain employs TRBV4-1 and TRBJ1-5; tentative D call: TRBD1 (6 bases). V lost 4 bases to trimming and J lost 5 bases, with 9 bases between them. Per germline, CDR1 MGHRA and CDR2 YSYEKL. This CDR3 contains 13 residues. As DNA, the CDR3 is TGCGCCAGCAGCCGAAACAGGGATCAGCCCCAGCATTTT. It yields the protein CASSRNRDQPQHF.

This clone showed up just once. The chain couples TRBV7-9 to TRBJ1-5; possible D gene TRBD1, 5 bases. Trimming took off 3 bases at V and 4 bases at J, with 25 bases between the two ends. Looked up from germline, CDR1 is SEHNR and CDR2 is FQNEAQ (reference sequence). There are 19 residues in the CDR3. The CDR3 loop is CASSFQSPALWGGNQPQHF. In DNA form, the CDR3 reads TGTGCCAGCAGCTTTCAGTCTCCCGCGTTGTGGGGGGGAAATCAGCCCCAGCATTTT.

The chain recombines TRBV12-3 or TRBV12-4 with TRBJ1-1, with a tentative D call TRBD1 (5 bases). V gave up 4 bases and J gave up 3 bases, with 9 bases separating them. There are 13 residues in the CDR3. CDR3 loop: CASSSNRHTEAFF. Written as DNA, the CDR3 is TGTGCCAGCAGTTCCAACAGGCACACTGAAGCTTTCTTT.

The chain has TRBV2 and TRBJ1-2; D gene ambiguous. Deletions cut 5 bases from V and 4 bases from J, with 8 bases between. Per the germline V gene, CDR1 is SNHLY and CDR2 is FYNNEI. This CDR3 region has 12 residues. CDR3 loop: CASSKDTYGYTF. DNA of the CDR3: TGTGCCAGCAGTAAAGACACCTATGGCTACACCTTC.

This clone was seen more than once but under ten times. The V and J genes are TRBV3-1 (or the pseudogene TRBV3-2) and TRBJ2-1; D is undetermined. The CDR3 covers 11 residues. Deletions cut 5 bases from V and 7 bases from J, with 6 bases between. CDR1 and CDR2 from the germline V gene are LGHDT and YNNKEL (reference sequence). The CDR3 DNA reads TGTGCCAGCAGCGGGCTGAATGAGCAGTTCTTC. Protein sequence: CASSGLNEQFF.

CDR3 coding DNA: TGTGCCAGCAGTTTCGCCCCAACTTCGACAGGGGCTGGAAACACCATATATTTT. It specifies CASSFAPTSTGAGNTIYF. The V and J genes are TRBV28 and TRBJ1-3; 8 nucleotides line up with TRBD1. This CDR3 comprises 18 residues. CDR1 MDHEN and CDR2 SYDVKM come from the germline V gene. The V and J ends lost 3 bases and 2 bases, in that order; junction bases with no gene match: 12.

The chain employs TRBV18 and TRBJ2-1; 7 bases agree with TRBD2. Germline V gives CDR1 KGHSH, CDR2 LQKENI. CDR3 length: 14 amino acids. The ends lost 2 bases at V and 8 bases at J; junction bases unmatched: 6. The CDR3 sequence is CASSPSREGHEQFF. The CDR3 DNA follows: TGTGCCAGCTCACCATCGAGGGAGGGGCATGAGCAGTTCTTC.

This chain uses TRBV14 with TRBJ1-4; tentatively, D is TRBD1 (5 bases). CDR1 SGHDN and CDR2 FVKESK come from the germline V gene. V lost 0 bases and J lost 3, with 8 bases in between. There are 15 residues in the CDR3. Written as DNA, the CDR3 is TGTGCCAGCAGCCAAGATCCGGGGGCTAATGAAAAACTGTTTTTT. Translated, it gives CASSQDPGANEKLFF.

The chain recombines TRBV24-1 with TRBJ2-1, with 10 bases lining up with TRBD1. This CDR3 has 15 residues. Germline-derived CDR1 and CDR2 are KGHDR and SFDVKD. V dropped 10 bases and J dropped 0; count of bases not matched to a gene: 5. The CDR3 DNA reads TGTGCCACAAGTCGGACAGGGGGCTCCTACAATGAGCAGTTCTTC. Translation gives CATSRTGGSYNEQFF.

The rearrangement joins TRBV5-1 to TRBJ2-7; the D gene is possibly TRBD2 (6 bases). Germline-derived CDR1 and CDR2 are SGHRS and YFSETQ. Trimming took off 7 bases at V and 0 bases at J, with 11 bases between the two ends. There are 13 residues in the CDR3. CDR3 DNA: TGCGCCAGCCGAGTGGGGGGCTCCTACGAGCAGTACTTC. Amino acid sequence: CASRVGGSYEQYF.

The table lists this clone with a few counts. V usage is TRBV7-7 and J usage is TRBJ2-7; 10 nucleotides line up with TRBD2. V trimming: 1 base; J trimming: 7 bases; junction bases outside the gene matches: 7. CDR3 length: 15 residues. Germline CDR1 SSHAT, CDR2 FNYEAQ (reference sequence). As DNA, the CDR3 is TGTGCCAGCAGCTTAGGTCTAGCGGGAGTTGATGAGCAGTACTTC. Translation gives CASSLGLAGVDEQYF. Based on the CDR3 plus reference TRBV7-7 and TRBJ2-7, the full variable domain is GAGVSQSPRYKVTKRGQDVTLRCDPISSHATLYWYQQALGQGPEFLTYFNYEAQPDKSGLPSDRFSAERPEGSISTLTIQRTEQRDSAMYRCASSLGLAGVDEQYFGPGTRLTVT.

The table lists this clone with a few counts. This chain joins TRBV7-9 and TRBJ2-2; TRBD1 matches 7 bases. CDR3 length equals 14 residues. Trimming removed 5 bases from V and 4 bases from J; junction bases left unmatched: 4. Germline loops: CDR1 SEHNR, CDR2 FQNEAQ (reference sequence). DNA of the CDR3: TGTGCCAGCAGCCCACAGGGGTCCACCGGGGAGCTGTTTTTT. Its protein is CASSPQGSTGELFF.

V usage is TRBV15 and J usage is TRBJ2-5; possibly TRBD1 for D (6 bases). This CDR3 is built from 13 residues. Trimming shortened V by 4 bases and J by 5 bases, and 11 bases separated the two germline ends. Germline assignment: CDR1 LNHNV and CDR2 YYDKDF (reference sequence). This chain's CDR3 is CATSIDRRETQYF. CDR3 nucleotides: TGTGCCACCAGCATCGACAGGCGGGAGACCCAGTACTTC.

The count of this clone is one. The chain is built from TRBV5-1 and TRBJ2-5; 10 positions agree with TRBD1. Germline V gives CDR1 SGHRS, CDR2 YFSETQ. J lost 5 bases, V lost 1 base, and 11 bases had no gene match. This CDR3 spans 17 amino acids. CDR3: CASSLLGQGSKGETQYF. CDR3 sequence (DNA): TGCGCCAGCAGCTTGCTGGGACAGGGGTCAAAAGGGGAGACCCAGTACTTC.

The chain uses TRBV6-5 and TRBJ1-2; TRBD1 aligns across 9 bases. In germline, CDR1 is MNHEY, CDR2 SVGAGI. This CDR3 is built from 14 residues. Trimming removed 7 bases from V and 7 bases from J; junction bases left unmatched: 10. CDR3 DNA: TGTGCCAGCAATTCCCGGGACAGGGAAGGTGGCTACACCTTC. It codes for CASNSRDREGGYTF.

V and J are TRBV6-5 and TRBJ2-2, with TRBD1 matching over 8 bases. This CDR3 has 13 amino acids. V lost 6 bases and J lost 12; bases outside the gene matches: 9. Germline V CDR1 and CDR2: MNHEY, SVGAGI. The DNA for the CDR3 is TGTGCCAGCAGCTCGAATACAGGGGGAAAGCTGTTTTTT. Its translation: CASSSNTGGKLFF.

The chain links TRBV29-1 to TRBJ2-5; D unresolved. Trimming removed 4 bases from V and 5 bases from J, with 11 bases in between. CDR1 is SQVTM and CDR2 is ANQGSEA in the germline V gene. The CDR3 runs 12 residues. CDR3 coding DNA: TGCAGCGTTGCACACGCGGTGGAGACCCAGTACTTC. Amino acids: CSVAHAVETQYF.

The chain links TRBV5-1 to TRBJ1-2, with 10 bases lining up with TRBD1. Unmatched junction bases numbered 10, after V lost 3 bases and J lost 5 bases. CDR1 SGHRS and CDR2 YFSETQ come from the germline V gene. CDR3 size: 16 residues. The CDR3 region is CASSSRPGTGEYGYTF. In DNA form, the CDR3 reads TGCGCCAGCAGCTCCCGCCCCGGGACAGGGGAGTATGGCTACACCTTC.

The genes are TRBV27 and TRBJ2-5, with D perhaps TRBD1 (6 bases). Trimming left V 4 bases short and J 4 bases short, with 13 bases between. Germline values: CDR1 MNHEY, CDR2 SMNVEV (reference sequence). The length of the CDR3 is 14 residues. DNA of the CDR3: TGTGCCAGCAGTTCGCAGGGGTCCCCAGAGACCCAGTACTTC. It translates to CASSSQGSPETQYF.

This CDR3 is CASNQRAVHYGYTF. The CDR3, as DNA: TGTGCCAGCAACCAGCGGGCGGTTCACTATGGCTACACCTTC. This sequence joins TRBV3-1 (or the pseudogene TRBV3-2) and TRBJ1-2, with D uncertain. The CDR3 length is 14 residues. Germline V gene data show CDR1 as LGHDT and CDR2 as YNNKEL (reference sequence). V lost 7 bases and J 3 bases, leaving 15 bases between the germline ends.